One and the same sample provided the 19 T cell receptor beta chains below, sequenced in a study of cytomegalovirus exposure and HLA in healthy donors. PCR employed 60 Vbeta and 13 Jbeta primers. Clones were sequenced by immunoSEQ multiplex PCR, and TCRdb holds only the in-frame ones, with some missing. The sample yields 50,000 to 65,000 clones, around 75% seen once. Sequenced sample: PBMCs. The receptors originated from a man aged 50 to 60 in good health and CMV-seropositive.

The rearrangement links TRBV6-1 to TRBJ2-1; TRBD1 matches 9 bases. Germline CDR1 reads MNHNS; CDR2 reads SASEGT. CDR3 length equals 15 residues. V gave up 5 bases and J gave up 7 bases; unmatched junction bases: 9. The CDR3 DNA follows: TGTGCCAGCAGTCCGTCCGGGACAGGGATAAATGAGCAGTTCTTC. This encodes CASSPSGTGINEQFF.

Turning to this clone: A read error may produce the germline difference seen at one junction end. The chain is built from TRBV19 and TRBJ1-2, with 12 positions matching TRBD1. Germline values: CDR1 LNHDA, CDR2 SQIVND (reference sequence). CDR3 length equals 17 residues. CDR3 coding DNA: TGTGTCAGTAGTCCATTATGGGGGACAGGGGGCGACTATGGCTACACCTTC. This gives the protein CVSSPLWGTGGDYGYTF.

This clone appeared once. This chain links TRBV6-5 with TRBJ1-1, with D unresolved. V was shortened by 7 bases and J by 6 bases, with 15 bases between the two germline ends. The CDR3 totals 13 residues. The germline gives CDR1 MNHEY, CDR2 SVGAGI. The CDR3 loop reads CASTQRGRSEAFF. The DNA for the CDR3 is TGTGCCAGCACTCAACGAGGAAGGTCTGAAGCTTTCTTT.

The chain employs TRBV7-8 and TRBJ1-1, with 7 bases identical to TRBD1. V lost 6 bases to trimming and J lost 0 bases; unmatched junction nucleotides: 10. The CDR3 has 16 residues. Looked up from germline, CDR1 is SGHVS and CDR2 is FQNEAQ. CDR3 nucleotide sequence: TGTGCCAGCAGGAACGCGGGACAGCCAATGAACACTGAAGCTTTCTTT. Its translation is CASRNAGQPMNTEAFF. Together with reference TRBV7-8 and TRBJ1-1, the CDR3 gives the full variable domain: GAGVSQSPRYKVAKRGQDVALRCDPISGHVSLFWYQQALGQGPEFLTYFQNEAQLDKSGLPSDRFFAERPEGSVSTLKIQRTQQEDSAVYLCASRNAGQPMNTEAFFGQGTRLTVV.

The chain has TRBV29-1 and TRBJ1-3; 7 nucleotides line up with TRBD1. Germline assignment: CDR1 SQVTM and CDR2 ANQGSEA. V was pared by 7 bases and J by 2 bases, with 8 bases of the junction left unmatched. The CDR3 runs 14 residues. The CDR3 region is CSAQGGLAGNTIYF. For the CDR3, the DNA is TGCAGCGCTCAGGGGGGCTTGGCTGGAAACACCATATATTTT.

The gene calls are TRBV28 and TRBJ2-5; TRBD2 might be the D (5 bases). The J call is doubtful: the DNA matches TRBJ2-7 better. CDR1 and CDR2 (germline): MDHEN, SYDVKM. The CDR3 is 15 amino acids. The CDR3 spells CASRPAGTGYYEQYF. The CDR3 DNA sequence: TGTGCCAGCAGACCCGCGGGTACCGGGTACTACGAGCAGTACTTC.

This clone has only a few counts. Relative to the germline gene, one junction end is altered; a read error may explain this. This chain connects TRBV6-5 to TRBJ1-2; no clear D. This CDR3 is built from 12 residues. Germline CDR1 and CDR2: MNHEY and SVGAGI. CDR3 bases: TGTGCAAGCAGTTACTCCAACAGTGGCTACAACTTC. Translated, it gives CASSYSNSGYNF.

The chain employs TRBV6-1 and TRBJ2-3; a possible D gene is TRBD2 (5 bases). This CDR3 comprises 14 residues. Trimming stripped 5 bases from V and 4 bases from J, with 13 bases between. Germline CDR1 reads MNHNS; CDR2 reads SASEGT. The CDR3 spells CASSYRGVPDTQYF. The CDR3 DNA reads TGTGCCAGCAGTTATCGGGGAGTCCCAGATACGCAGTATTTT.

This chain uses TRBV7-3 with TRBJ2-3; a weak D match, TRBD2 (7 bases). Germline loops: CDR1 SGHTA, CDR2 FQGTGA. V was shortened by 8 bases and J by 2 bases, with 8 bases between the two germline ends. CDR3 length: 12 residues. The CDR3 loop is CASGGATDTQYF. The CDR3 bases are TGTGCCAGCGGGGGGGCCACAGATACGCAGTATTTT.

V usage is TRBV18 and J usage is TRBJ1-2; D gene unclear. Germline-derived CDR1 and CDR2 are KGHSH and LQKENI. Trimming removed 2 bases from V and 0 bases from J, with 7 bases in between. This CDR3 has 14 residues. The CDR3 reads CASSPGPTNYGYTF. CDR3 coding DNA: TGTGCCAGCTCACCAGGCCCGACTAACTATGGCTACACCTTC.

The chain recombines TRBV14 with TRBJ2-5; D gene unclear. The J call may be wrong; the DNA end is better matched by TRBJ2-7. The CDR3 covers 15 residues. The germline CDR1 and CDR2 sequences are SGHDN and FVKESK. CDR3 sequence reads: CASSLEIGFTDEQYF. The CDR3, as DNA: TGTGCCAGCAGTCTGGAGATTGGCTTTACCGACGAGCAGTACTTC.

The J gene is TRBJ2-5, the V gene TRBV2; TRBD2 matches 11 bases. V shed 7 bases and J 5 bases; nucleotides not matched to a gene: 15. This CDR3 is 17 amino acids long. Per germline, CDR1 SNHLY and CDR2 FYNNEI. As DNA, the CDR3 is TGTGCCAGCACCTTCGGCTTGACTAGCGGGAAGGGGGAGACCCAGTACTTC. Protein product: CASTFGLTSGKGETQYF.

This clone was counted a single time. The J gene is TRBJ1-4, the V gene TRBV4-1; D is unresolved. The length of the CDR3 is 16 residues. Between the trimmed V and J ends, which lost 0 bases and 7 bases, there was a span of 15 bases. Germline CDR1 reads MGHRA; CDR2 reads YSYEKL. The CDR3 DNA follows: TGCGCCAGCAGCCAAGACCCCTCGGGTCTCCGTGAAAAACTGTTTTTT. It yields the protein CASSQDPSGLREKLFF.

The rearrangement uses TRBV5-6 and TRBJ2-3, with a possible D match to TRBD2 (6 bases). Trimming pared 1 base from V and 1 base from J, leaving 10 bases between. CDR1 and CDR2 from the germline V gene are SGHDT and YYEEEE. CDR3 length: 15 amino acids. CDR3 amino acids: CASSLNGGGTDTQYF. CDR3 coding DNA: TGTGCCAGCAGCTTGAACGGGGGAGGCACAGATACGCAGTATTTT.

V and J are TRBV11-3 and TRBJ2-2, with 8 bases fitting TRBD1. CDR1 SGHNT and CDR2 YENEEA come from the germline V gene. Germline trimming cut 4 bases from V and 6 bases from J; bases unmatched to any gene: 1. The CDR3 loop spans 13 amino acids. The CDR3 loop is CASSSTGAGELFF. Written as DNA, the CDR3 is TGTGCCAGCAGCTCGACAGGGGCCGGGGAGCTGTTTTTT.

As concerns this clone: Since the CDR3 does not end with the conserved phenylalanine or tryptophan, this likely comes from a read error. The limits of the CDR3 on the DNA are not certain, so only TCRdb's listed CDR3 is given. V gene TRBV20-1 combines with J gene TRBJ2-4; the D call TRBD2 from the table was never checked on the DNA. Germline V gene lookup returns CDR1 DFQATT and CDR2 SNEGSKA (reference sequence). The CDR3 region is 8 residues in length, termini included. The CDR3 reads CSTAGGGL.

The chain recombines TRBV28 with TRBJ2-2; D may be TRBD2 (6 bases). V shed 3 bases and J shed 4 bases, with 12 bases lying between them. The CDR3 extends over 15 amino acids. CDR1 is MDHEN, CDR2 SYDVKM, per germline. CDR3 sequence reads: CASSFVLALTGELFF. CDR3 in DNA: TGTGCCAGCAGTTTCGTCCTAGCGCTCACCGGGGAGCTGTTTTTT.

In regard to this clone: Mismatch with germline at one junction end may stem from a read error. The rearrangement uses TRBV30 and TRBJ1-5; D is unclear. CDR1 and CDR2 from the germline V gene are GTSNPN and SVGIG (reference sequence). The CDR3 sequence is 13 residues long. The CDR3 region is CDWSDGVSKPQHF. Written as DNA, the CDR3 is TGTGACTGGAGTGACGGGGTATCCAAGCCCCAGCATTTT. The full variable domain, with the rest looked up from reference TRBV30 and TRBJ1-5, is SQTIHQWPATLVQPVGSPLSLECTVEGTSNPNLYWYRQAAGRGLQLLFYSVGIGQISSEVPQNLSASRPQDRQFILSSKKLLLSDSGFYLCDWSDGVSKPQHFGDGTRLSIL.

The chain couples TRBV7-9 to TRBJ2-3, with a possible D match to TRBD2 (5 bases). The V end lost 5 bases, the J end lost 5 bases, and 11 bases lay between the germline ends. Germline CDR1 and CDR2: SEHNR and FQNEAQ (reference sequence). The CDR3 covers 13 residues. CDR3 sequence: CASSLWTRDTQYF. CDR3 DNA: TGTGCCAGCAGCCTCTGGACTCGAGATACGCAGTATTTT.